Listed below are T cell receptor beta chains from one sample, sequenced in a study of breast tumors, draining lymph nodes, adjacent tissues. From the multiplex PCR reads, TCRdb called clonotypes with MiXCR, one entry per CDR3 protein. The profile shows around 230,000 distinct CDR3 sequences, less than 40% of them singletons. Sample: axillary lymph node tissue. The receptors come from a female donor with breast cancer. Some clones in this sample may be carry-over from other donors' samples. Both conserved end residues are part of each CDR3. Each record gives: D gene, V gene, J gene, clone size, CDR3 DNA, CDR3 protein. The D gene is left open where the match is weak. Rows give clone size only sometimes, using once, few, many, or a class for an expanded clone.

TRBD2,TRBV2,TRBJ2-1,-,TGTGCCAGCAGTGCGGCTAGCGGGAGCGGTGAGCAGTTCTTC,CASSAASGSGEQFF
-,TRBV2,TRBJ2-7,many,TGTGCCAGCAGTGACAGCTCCTACGAGCAGTACTTC,CASSDSSYEQYF
-,TRBV20-1,TRBJ2-1,many,TGCAGTGCTAGAGTGGGACTGGATCGTTTTTCCAATGAGCAGTTCTTC,CSARVGLDRFSNEQFF
-,TRBV20-1,TRBJ1-3,many,TGCAGTGCTAGAGTAGAACTAAACGGGGAATATTTT,CSARVELNGEYF
-,TRBV7-8,TRBJ1-2,once,TGTGCCAGCAGCTTAGAGTTTGCTCCCGACTATGGCTACACCTTC,CASSLEFAPDYGYTF
-,TRBV19,TRBJ1-2,-,TGTGCCAGTAGTATAGAAGGGAAGGGGCACTATGGCTACACCTTC,CASSIEGKGHYGYTF
-,TRBV24-1,TRBJ2-7,many,TGTGCCACCAGTGATCCGGCCTTATACGAGCAGTACTTC,CATSDPALYEQYF
-,TRBV15,TRBJ2-2,many,TGTGCCACCACTCTGGGGCGGGAGCTGTTTTTT,CATTLGRELFF
TRBD2,TRBV20-1,TRBJ2-5,many,TGCAGTGCTAGAGATCATACTAGGGGACTAGCACAAGAGACCCAGTACTTC,CSARDHTRGLAQETQYF
-,TRBV6-5,TRBJ1-6,many,TGTGCCAGCAGTTATTTACAGGGCGGGGGGAATTCACCCCTCCACTTT,CASSYLQGGGNSPLHF
-,TRBV9,TRBJ2-2,once,TGTGCCAGCACCTCCATTAGCGGGAACACCGGGGAGCTGTTTTTT,CASTSISGNTGELFF
TRBD1,TRBV7-2,TRBJ1-2,-,TGTGCCAGCAGCACCGGGACAGGGACCGATGGCTACACCTTC,CASSTGTGTDGYTF
-,TRBV5-8,TRBJ2-2,few,TGTGCCAGCAGCTTGGTTCCGGGGACGAACACCGGGGAGCTGTTTTTT,CASSLVPGTNTGELFF
-,TRBV10-3,TRBJ1-2,many,TGTGCCATCAGCGCCGGGACTGTTTATGGCTACACCTTC,CAISAGTVYGYTF
-,TRBV7-2,TRBJ2-1,many,TGTGCCAGCAGCTTAGGGGGTCACCGGGCCATGGAAAATGAGCAGTTCTTC,CASSLGGHRAMENEQFF
-,TRBV18,TRBJ2-7,few,TGTGCCAGCTCATTTACGGACAGCTCCTACGAGCAGTACTTC,CASSFTDSSYEQYF
-,TRBV11-2,TRBJ2-3,many,TGTGCCAGCAGCACCAGACTAGTGGTGGATACGCAGTATTTT,CASSTRLVVDTQYF
TRBD1,TRBV5-6,TRBJ1-5,many,TGTGCCAGCAGCCACAGGGGGCAAGGGCAGCCCCAGCATTTT,CASSHRGQGQPQHF
TRBD1,TRBV7-2,TRBJ1-3,many,TGTGCCAGCAGCTTAAAACGGGGACAGGGGGACTTCTCCTCTGGAAACACCATATATTTT,CASSLKRGQGDFSSGNTIYF
TRBD1,TRBV5-1,TRBJ1-6,-,TGCGCCAGCAGCTTGGGGGATTCGGACAGGGTTTTGTCACCCCTCCACTTT,CASSLGDSDRVLSPLHF
-,TRBV2,TRBJ2-6,many,TGTGCCAGCAGGGTCGACTCTGGGGCCAACGTCCTGACTTTC,CASRVDSGANVLTF
-,TRBV4-1,TRBJ1-2,many,TGCGCCAGCAGCCCAACTTGGACAGTTACTCTGCTATGGGGCTACACCTTC,CASSPTWTVTLLWGYTF
TRBD1,TRBV20-1,TRBJ1-5,-,TGCAGTGCTGGTCGACAGGGACGGAATCAGCCCCAGCATTTT,CSAGRQGRNQPQHF
TRBD2,TRBV29-1,TRBJ2-7,many,TGCAGCACGTCGGGGCGGGAGGATAAAGGGCAGTACTTC,CSTSGREDKGQYF
-,TRBV7-6,TRBJ2-2,many,TGTGCCAGCAGCTTAGAACTTTCAGCGAACACCGGGGAGCTGTTTTTT,CASSLELSANTGELFF
-,TRBV12-3/TRBV12-4,TRBJ2-7,many,TGTGCCAGCAGGCTCTTGGGCTACGAGCAGTACTTC,CASRLLGYEQYF
TRBD1,TRBV7-6,TRBJ1-2,many,TGTGCCAGCAGCTCGTTGGACAGGGGATATGGGTATGGCTACACCTTC,CASSSLDRGYGYGYTF
-,TRBV6-2/TRBV6-3,TRBJ2-6,-,TGTGCCAGCAGTAGAGGTGTTATCCTCTCTGGGGCCAACGTCCTGACTTTC,CASSRGVILSGANVLTF
-,TRBV6-2/TRBV6-3,TRBJ1-2,-,TGTGCCAGCAGTCACGCAGACAGGTCCAGGGACTATGGCTACACCTTC,CASSHADRSRDYGYTF
TRBD2,TRBV4-2,TRBJ2-7,many,TGTGCCAGCAGCCAAGGGGTGACTAGCGCCTACGAGCAGTACTTC,CASSQGVTSAYEQYF
-,TRBV2,TRBJ1-4,-,TGTGCCAGCCAAGTTCGTGCAAGAGAAAAACTGTTTTTT,CASQVRAREKLFF
-,TRBV9,TRBJ2-5,-,TGTGCCAGCAGCGTAGAGGGCCAAGAGACCCAGTACTTC,CASSVEGQETQYF
TRBD2,TRBV5-1,TRBJ2-1,-,TGCGCCAGCAGCTTGTTCCCTAGCGGGGCCTTTCCCAGGTTCTTC,CASSLFPSGAFPRFF
TRBD1,TRBV5-1,TRBJ1-2,many,TGCGCCAGCAGCTTGGGGGGGACAGGGGGCTTGGTCGACTATGGCTACACCTTC,CASSLGGTGGLVDYGYTF
-,TRBV6-5,TRBJ1-3,few,TGTGCCAGCAGTTGGACAAACCAAGCCGGAAACACCATATATTTT,CASSWTNQAGNTIYF
-,TRBV7-3,TRBJ1-1,few,TGTGCCAGCAGCTCCGGGACAAGGAACACTGAAGCTTTCTTT,CASSSGTRNTEAFF
-,TRBV20-1,TRBJ2-6,-,TGCAGTGCAGAATCTGGGGCCAACGTCCTGACTTTC,CSAESGANVLTF
-,TRBV6-1,TRBJ1-5,-,TGTGCCAGCAGTCTCGGGCAGTTCCTTAGGGGCAATCAGCCCCAGCATTTT,CASSLGQFLRGNQPQHF
-,TRBV5-1,TRBJ2-3,many,TGCGCCAGCAGCTTGGTCGGACCAACAGATACGCAGTATTTT,CASSLVGPTDTQYF
TRBD1,TRBV29-1,TRBJ2-2,many,TGCAGCGTCTCGGCAGGGGGCTTGATCGGGGAGCTGTTTTTT,CSVSAGGLIGELFF
TRBD2,TRBV4-2,TRBJ2-1,many,TGTGCCAGCAGCCAAGACCCGACTAGCTCCTATGAGCAGTTCTTC,CASSQDPTSSYEQFF
-,TRBV5-5,TRBJ2-7,-,TGTGCCAGCAGCTTGGACGATACTCGCGAGCAGTACTTC,CASSLDDTREQYF
-,TRBV7-8,TRBJ1-4,-,TGTGCCAGCAGTCCTCCCGGGGGGCGAAATGAAAAACTGCTTTTT,CASSPPGGRNEKLLF
TRBD2,TRBV7-3,TRBJ2-1,many,TGTGCCAGCAGCTTACCCGGACTAGGTAAAGACTATGAGCAGTTCTTC,CASSLPGLGKDYEQFF
-,TRBV5-1,TRBJ2-5,once,TGCGCCAGCAGCTTGGGCGCCGCAGGGCTCCAAGAGACCCAGTACTTC,CASSLGAAGLQETQYF
TRBD1,TRBV29-1,TRBJ1-2,-,TGCAGCGTTCGTGCAGGGGGAGGGTATGGCTACACCTTC,CSVRAGGGYGYTF